These 18 T cell receptor beta chains originate from one sample sequenced in a study of regulatory T cells in long-lasting Graves disease. Assembly of TCR beta libraries relied on iRepertoire HTBI primers together with Arm-PCR of CDR3 regions. One entry per CDR3 protein results from TCRdb running MiXCR on the multiplex PCR reads. The sample has around 510,000 distinct CDR3 sequences; around 21% are singletons. Time point reported: persistent/refractory GD, antithyroid drugs over 5 years with positive TRAb. PBMC RNA was the source of the TCR library. This specimen consisted of peripheral blood mononuclear cells (PBMCs), obtained when the disease was refractory, from a patient treated with antithyroid drugs. The source is a female donor with Graves disease.

The chain combines TRBV6-1 with TRBJ2-6, with 8 positions matching TRBD2. CDR3 length: 17 residues. The germline V gene encodes CDR1 MNHNS and CDR2 SASEGT. V dropped 6 bases and J dropped 1; count of bases not matched to a gene: 8. The CDR3 reads CASSQRGGPSGANVLTF. The CDR3 DNA sequence: TGTGCCAGCAGCCAACGGGGGGGGCCTTCTGGGGCCAACGTCCTGACTTTC.

In its sample, this clonotype was seen many times. This rearrangement joins TRBV20-1 to TRBJ2-7; no reliable D call. Germline CDR1 DFQATT, CDR2 SNEGSKA (reference sequence). The CDR3 contains 14 residues. The germline V and J ends were trimmed by 4 bases and 2 bases, with 15 bases remaining between them. The CDR3 region is CSAIGEHSTYEQYF. The CDR3, as DNA: TGCAGTGCTATCGGCGAACACTCAACCTACGAGCAGTACTTC.

This rearrangement joins TRBV24-1 to TRBJ2-1; TRBD2 matches 7 bases. The ends lost 9 bases at V and 0 bases at J; junction bases unmatched: 10. CDR1 and CDR2 (germline): KGHDR, SFDVKD. The CDR3 extends over 16 amino acids. CDR3 amino acids: CATDNSGTNSYNEQFF. The CDR3 DNA reads as TGTGCCACCGACAATTCTGGGACTAACTCCTACAATGAGCAGTTCTTC.

J is TRBJ1-2 and V is TRBV19, with a weak D call TRBD1 (5 bases). V was clipped by 3 bases and J by 7 bases, with 18 bases between them. CDR1 is LNHDA, CDR2 SQIVND, per germline (reference sequence). CDR3 length: 15 amino acids. The CDR3 protein is CASSIRRGRGVGYTF. In nucleotides, the CDR3 is TGTGCCAGTAGTATTCGCCGGGGAAGGGGCGTTGGCTACACCTTC.

This clonotype was detected only a few times. The chain couples TRBV13 to TRBJ1-2, with D maybe TRBD1 (5 bases). This CDR3 has 14 amino acids. From germline, CDR1 is PRHDT and CDR2 FYEKMQ (reference sequence). Between the trimmed V and J ends, which lost 5 bases and 8 bases, there was a span of 18 bases. This CDR3 reads CASSLRASSSGYTF. The CDR3 bases are TGTGCCAGCAGCCTCAGGGCCAGTTCCTCCGGCTACACCTTC.

This chain links TRBV11-1 with TRBJ2-1, with D perhaps assigned TRBD1 or TRBD2 (5 bases each). The V gene's germline CDR1 is SGHAT and CDR2 FQDESV (reference sequence). V lost 5 bases and J lost 7, with 21 bases in between. The length of the CDR3 is 16 residues. The CDR3 loop reads CASSPGRQRLGNEQFF. The CDR3 DNA reads as TGTGCCAGCAGCCCAGGGCGGCAGCGGTTGGGGAATGAGCAGTTCTTC.

This clonotype came up many times. The J gene is TRBJ1-2, the V gene TRBV7-8; the match to TRBD1 covers 8 bases. The CDR3 runs 16 residues. Trimming removed 4 bases from V and 4 bases from J; junction bases left unmatched: 11. Germline lookup yields CDR1 SGHVS and CDR2 FQNEAQ. CDR3 region: CASSSILQGTGYGYTF. The DNA of the CDR3 is TGTGCCAGCAGCTCAATACTACAGGGGACAGGCTATGGCTACACCTTC.

Note on this clonotype: A much larger clonotype is one base distant, so this may be a read error. This chain joins TRBV13 and TRBJ2-7; 10 nucleotides align to TRBD2. Germline V gene data show CDR1 as PRHDT and CDR2 as FYEKMQ (reference sequence). CDR3 length: 16 residues. CDR3 in amino acids: CVSIRLAGGTLREQYF. The CDR3 DNA reads as TGTGTCAGCATCAGGTTAGCGGGAGGTACGTTAAGGGAGCAGTACTTC.

The sample holds a few counts of this clonotype. The chain recombines TRBV27 with TRBJ1-6, with D maybe TRBD1 (5 bases). The V gene's germline CDR1 is MNHEY and CDR2 SMNVEV (reference sequence). The CDR3 runs to 14 residues. V lost 3 bases, J lost 7 bases, and 10 bases lay in between. DNA of the CDR3: TGTGCCAGCAGTTTGACAGACCCCAATTCACCCCTCCACTTT. Translation gives CASSLTDPNSPLHF.

This clonotype showed up many times. V and J are TRBV27 and TRBJ1-6; D gene ambiguous. V was trimmed by 8 bases and J by 7 bases, leaving 3 bases between them. This CDR3 has 10 residues. Germline lookup yields CDR1 MNHEY and CDR2 SMNVEV (reference sequence). DNA of the CDR3: TGTGCCAGCTCGAATTCACCCCTCCACTTT. Translating gives CASSNSPLHF.

The chain joins TRBV19 to TRBJ1-5; D may be TRBD1 (5 bases). V was trimmed by 3 bases and J by 4 bases, leaving 16 bases between them. Looked up from germline, CDR1 is LNHDA and CDR2 is SQIVND (reference sequence). The CDR3 contains 16 residues. CDR3 sequence: CASSIAAGSLNQPQHF. The CDR3 DNA reads as TGTGCCAGTAGTATTGCTGCAGGGAGTCTGAATCAGCCCCAGCATTTT.

The table lists this clonotype with many counts. The chain links TRBV7-8 to TRBJ2-7, with 7 bases aligning to TRBD1. Germline V CDR1 and CDR2: SGHVS, FQNEAQ. The ends lost 7 bases at V and 3 bases at J; junction bases unmatched: 9. This CDR3 is 14 amino acids long. CDR3 DNA sequence: TGTGCCAGCACCCCAGGGACAGCCATCTACGAGCAGTACTTC. Protein product: CASTPGTAIYEQYF. The entire variable domain, with the rest obtained from reference TRBV7-8 and TRBJ2-7, is as follows: GAGVSQSPRYKVAKRGQDVALRCDPISGHVSLFWYQQALGQGPEFLTYFQNEAQLDKSGLPSDRFFAERPEGSVSTLKIQRTQQEDSAVYLCASTPGTAIYEQYFGPGTRLTVT.

The chain links TRBV10-3 to TRBJ2-1, with D perhaps TRBD2 (6 bases). CDR1 is ENHRY and CDR2 is SYGVKD in the germline V gene. CDR3 size: 17 residues. The V and J ends lost 1 base and 12 bases respectively, with 25 bases between them. Written as DNA, the CDR3 is TGTGCCATCAGTGAGTGGGACTCCCCTGGACTGTTTCTGGGGCAGTTCTTC. Translated: CAISEWDSPGLFLGQFF.

The chain employs TRBV9 and TRBJ2-7; D unclear. Between the trimmed V and J ends, which lost 2 bases and 6 bases, there was a span of 15 bases. Germline values: CDR1 SGDLS, CDR2 YYNGEE. CDR3 length: 14 residues. The CDR3 here is CASSVASRYGEQYF. DNA of the CDR3: TGTGCCAGCAGCGTTGCCTCGAGGTATGGCGAGCAGTACTTC.

V is TRBV5-5 and J is TRBJ2-2; TRBD2 matches at 9 bases. V was clipped by 3 bases and J by 5 bases; unmatched bases: 5. This CDR3 has 15 residues. CDR1 and CDR2 (germline): SGHKS, YYEKEE (reference sequence). For the CDR3, the DNA is TGTGCCAGCAGCTCCGGGACTAGCCGTACCGGGGAGCTGTTTTTT. This gives the protein CASSSGTSRTGELFF.

This clonotype was detected many times. The chain has TRBV28 and TRBJ2-5, with D perhaps matching TRBD1 (5 bases). Germline CDR1 MDHEN, CDR2 SYDVKM. V was cut by 5 bases and J by 4 bases, with 14 bases left in between. The CDR3 spans 14 residues. The CDR3 DNA reads TGTGCCAGCAGTCCTCGCAGGGCCGGAGAGACCCAGTACTTC. Translation gives CASSPRRAGETQYF.

The sample holds many counts of this clonotype. V and J are TRBV20-1 and TRBJ2-7; TRBD1 agrees at 10 bases. With 5 bases clipped from V and 4 bases from J, the junction kept 5 bases outside the gene matches. Germline V gene sequence: CDR1 DFQATT, CDR2 SNEGSKA (reference sequence). CDR3 length: 13 amino acids. The CDR3 protein is CSAQTGGVYEQYF. CDR3 nucleotide sequence: TGCAGTGCTCAGACAGGGGGCGTATACGAGCAGTACTTC.

This clonotype has a count of ten or more. The chain uses TRBV27 and TRBJ2-5, with 9 bases matching TRBD2. Germline V lookup: CDR1 MNHEY, CDR2 SMNVEV (reference sequence). Unmatched junction bases numbered 11, after V lost 5 bases and J lost 4 bases. This CDR3 contains 16 residues. DNA of the CDR3: TGTGCCAGCAGTCCCCGCTGGACTAGCGCGGGAGAGACCCAGTACTTC. The encoded protein is CASSPRWTSAGETQYF.